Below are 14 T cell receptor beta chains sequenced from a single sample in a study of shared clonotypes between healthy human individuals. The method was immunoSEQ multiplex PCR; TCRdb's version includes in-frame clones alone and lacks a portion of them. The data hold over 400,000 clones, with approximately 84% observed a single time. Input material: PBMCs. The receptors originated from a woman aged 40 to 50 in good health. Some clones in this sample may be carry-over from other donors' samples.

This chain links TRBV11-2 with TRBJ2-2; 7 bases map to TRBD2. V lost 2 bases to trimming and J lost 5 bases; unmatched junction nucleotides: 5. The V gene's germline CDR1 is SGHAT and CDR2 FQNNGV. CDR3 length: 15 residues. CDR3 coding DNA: TGTGCCAGCAGCTTACTAGCGGCGTTGACCGGGGAGCTGTTTTTT. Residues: CASSLLAALTGELFF.

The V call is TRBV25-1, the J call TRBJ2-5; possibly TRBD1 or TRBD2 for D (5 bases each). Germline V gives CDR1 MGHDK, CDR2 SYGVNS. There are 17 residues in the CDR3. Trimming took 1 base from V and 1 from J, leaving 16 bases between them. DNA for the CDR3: TGTGCCAGCAGTGAATGGGGCCCAAGGAGCGGCCAAGAGACCCAGTACTTC. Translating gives CASSEWGPRSGQETQYF. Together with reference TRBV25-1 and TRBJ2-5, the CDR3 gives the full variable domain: EADIYQTPRYLVIGTGKKITLECSQTMGHDKMYWYQQDPGMELHLIHYSYGVNSTEKGDLSSESTVSRIRTEHFPLTLESARPSHTSQYLCASSEWGPRSGQETQYFGPGTRLLVL.

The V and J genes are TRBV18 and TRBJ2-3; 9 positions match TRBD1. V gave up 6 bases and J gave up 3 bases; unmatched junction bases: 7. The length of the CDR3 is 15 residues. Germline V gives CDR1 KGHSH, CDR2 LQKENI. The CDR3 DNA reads TGTGCCAGCTCTCCGGACAGGGGAGGAACAGATACGCAGTATTTT. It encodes CASSPDRGGTDTQYF. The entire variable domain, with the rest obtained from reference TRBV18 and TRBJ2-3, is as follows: NAGVMQNPRHLVRRRGQEARLRCSPMKGHSHVYWYRQLPEEGLKFMVYLQKENIIDESGMPKERFSAEFPKEGPSILRIQQVVRGDSAAYFCASSPDRGGTDTQYFGPGTRLTVL.

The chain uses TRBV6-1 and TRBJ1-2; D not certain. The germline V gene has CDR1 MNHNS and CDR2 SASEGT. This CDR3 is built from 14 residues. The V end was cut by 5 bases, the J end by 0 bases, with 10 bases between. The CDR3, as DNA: TGTGCCAGCAGTCCGGACGGGTCTAACTATGGCTACACCTTC. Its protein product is CASSPDGSNYGYTF.

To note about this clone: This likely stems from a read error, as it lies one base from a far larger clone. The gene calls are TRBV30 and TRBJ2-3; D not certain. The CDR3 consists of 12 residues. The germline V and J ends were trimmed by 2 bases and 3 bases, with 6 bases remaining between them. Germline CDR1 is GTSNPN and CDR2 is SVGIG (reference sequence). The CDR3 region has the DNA TGTGCCTGGAGTATGGAGACAGATACGCAGTATTTT. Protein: CAWSMETDTQYF.

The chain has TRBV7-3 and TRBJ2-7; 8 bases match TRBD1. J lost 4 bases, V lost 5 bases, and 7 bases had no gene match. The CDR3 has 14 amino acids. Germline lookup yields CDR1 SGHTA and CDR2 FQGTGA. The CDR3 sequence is CASSARQGRYEQYF. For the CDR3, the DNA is TGTGCCAGCAGCGCCCGACAGGGGAGGTACGAGCAGTACTTC.

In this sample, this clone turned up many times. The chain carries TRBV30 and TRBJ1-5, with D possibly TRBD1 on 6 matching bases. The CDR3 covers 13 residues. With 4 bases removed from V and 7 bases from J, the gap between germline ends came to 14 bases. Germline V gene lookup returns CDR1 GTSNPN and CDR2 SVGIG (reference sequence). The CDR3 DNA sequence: TGTGCCTGGACCGCAGGGGCGGGACAGCCCCAGCATTTT. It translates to CAWTAGAGQPQHF.

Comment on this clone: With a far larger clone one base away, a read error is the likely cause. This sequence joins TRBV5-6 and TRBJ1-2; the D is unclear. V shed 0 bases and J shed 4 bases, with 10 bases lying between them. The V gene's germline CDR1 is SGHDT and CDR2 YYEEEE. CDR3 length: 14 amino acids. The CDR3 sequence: CASSLVVGGYGYTF. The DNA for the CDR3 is TGTGCCAGCAGCTTGGTTGTGGGAGGCTATGGCTACACCTTC.

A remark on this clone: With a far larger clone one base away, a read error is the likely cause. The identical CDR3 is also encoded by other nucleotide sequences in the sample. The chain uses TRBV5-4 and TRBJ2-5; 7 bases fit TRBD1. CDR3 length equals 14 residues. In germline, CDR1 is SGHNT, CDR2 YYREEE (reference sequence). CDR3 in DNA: TGTGCCAGTAGCTCCCAACAGGGGTGGGAGACCCAGTACTTC. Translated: CASSSQQGWETQYF.

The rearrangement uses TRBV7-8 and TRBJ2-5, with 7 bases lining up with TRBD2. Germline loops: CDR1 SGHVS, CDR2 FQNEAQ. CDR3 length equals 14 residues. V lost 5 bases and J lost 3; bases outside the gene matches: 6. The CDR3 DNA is TGTGCCAGCAGCAATCTACTAGCGAAAGAGACCCAGTACTTC. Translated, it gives CASSNLLAKETQYF.

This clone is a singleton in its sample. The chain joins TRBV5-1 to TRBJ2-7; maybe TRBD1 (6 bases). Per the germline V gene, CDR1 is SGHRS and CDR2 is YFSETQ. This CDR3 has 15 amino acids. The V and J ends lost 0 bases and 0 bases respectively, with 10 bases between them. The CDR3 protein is CASSLEGQPSYEQYF. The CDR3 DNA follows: TGCGCCAGCAGCTTGGAAGGACAGCCCTCCTACGAGCAGTACTTC.

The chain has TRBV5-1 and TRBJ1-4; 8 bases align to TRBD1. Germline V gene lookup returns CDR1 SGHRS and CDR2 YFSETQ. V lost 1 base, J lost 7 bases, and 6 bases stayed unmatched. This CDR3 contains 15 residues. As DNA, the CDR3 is TGCGCCAGCAGCTTGTCAGGGGGCCTTGGTGAAAAACTGTTTTTT. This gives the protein CASSLSGGLGEKLFF.

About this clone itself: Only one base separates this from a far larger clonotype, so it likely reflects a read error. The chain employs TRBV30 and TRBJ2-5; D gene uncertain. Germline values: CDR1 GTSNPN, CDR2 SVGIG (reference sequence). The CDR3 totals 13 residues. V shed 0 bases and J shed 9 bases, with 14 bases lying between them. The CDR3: CAWSVSLSESQYF. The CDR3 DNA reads TGTGCCTGGAGTGTATCCCTAAGTGAGTCCCAGTACTTC.

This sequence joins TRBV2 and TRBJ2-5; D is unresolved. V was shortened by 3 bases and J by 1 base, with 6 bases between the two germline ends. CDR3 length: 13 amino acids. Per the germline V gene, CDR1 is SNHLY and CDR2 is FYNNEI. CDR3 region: CASSDQAQETQYF. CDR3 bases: TGTGCCAGCAGTGACCAGGCCCAAGAGACCCAGTACTTC.